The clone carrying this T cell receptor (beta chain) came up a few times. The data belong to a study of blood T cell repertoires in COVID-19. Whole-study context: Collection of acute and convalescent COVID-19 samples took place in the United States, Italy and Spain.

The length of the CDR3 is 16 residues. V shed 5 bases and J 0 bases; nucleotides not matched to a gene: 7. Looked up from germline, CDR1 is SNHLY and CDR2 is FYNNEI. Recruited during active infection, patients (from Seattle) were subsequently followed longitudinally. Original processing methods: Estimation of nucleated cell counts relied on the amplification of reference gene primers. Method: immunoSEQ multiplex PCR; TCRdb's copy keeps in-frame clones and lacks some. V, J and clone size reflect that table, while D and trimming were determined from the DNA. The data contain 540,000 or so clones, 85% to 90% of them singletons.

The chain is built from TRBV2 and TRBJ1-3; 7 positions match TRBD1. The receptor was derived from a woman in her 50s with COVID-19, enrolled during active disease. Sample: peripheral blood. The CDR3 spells CASSTSGQSSGNTIYF. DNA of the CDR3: TGTGCCAGCAGTACCTCGGGACAGAGCTCTGGAAACACCATATATTTT.